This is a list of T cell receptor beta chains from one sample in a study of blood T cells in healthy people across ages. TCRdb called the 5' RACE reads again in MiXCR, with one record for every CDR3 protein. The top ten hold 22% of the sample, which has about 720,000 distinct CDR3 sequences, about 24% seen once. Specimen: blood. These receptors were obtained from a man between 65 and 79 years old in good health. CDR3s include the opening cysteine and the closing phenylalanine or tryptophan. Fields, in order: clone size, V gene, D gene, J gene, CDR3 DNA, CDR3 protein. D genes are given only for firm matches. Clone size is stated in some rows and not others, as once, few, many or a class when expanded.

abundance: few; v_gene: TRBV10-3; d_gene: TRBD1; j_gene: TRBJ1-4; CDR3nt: TGTGCCATCAGTGGACAGAAGACAGGGGGATCTAATGAAAAACTGTTTTTT; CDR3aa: CAISGQKTGGSNEKLFF
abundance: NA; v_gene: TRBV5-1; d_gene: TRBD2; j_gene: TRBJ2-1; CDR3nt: TGCGCCAGCAGCTTGGGATTACTAGCGGGGTCCCACAATGAGCAGTTCTTC; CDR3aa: CASSLGLLAGSHNEQFF
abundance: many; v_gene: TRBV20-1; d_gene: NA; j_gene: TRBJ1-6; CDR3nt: TGCAGTGCCGAATTTCCAGGGACTGTGTATAATTCACCCCTCCACTTT; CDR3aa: CSAEFPGTVYNSPLHF
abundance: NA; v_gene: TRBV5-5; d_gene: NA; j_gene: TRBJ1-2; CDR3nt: TGTGCCAGCAGCTTGGGCCGGGTTAACTATGGCTACACCTTC; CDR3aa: CASSLGRVNYGYTF
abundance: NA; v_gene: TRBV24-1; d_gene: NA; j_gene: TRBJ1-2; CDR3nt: TGTGCCACCAGTTGGGGGGCCTGTGGCTACACCTTC; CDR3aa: CATSWGACGYTF
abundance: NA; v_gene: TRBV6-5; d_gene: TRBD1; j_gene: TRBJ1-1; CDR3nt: TGTGCCAGCAGTTTTGGACAGGGCGTAAGGGGCACTGAAGCTTTCTTT; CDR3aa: CASSFGQGVRGTEAFF
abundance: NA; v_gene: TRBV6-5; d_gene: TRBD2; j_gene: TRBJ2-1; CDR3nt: TGTGCCAGCAGTCGGGGGACTAGAATCATGCCTGAGCAGTTCTTC; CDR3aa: CASSRGTRIMPEQFF
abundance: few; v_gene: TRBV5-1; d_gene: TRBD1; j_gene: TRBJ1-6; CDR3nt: TGCGCCAGCAGCCCTAATCCCGGGACAGATAATTCACCCCTCCACTTT; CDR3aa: CASSPNPGTDNSPLHF
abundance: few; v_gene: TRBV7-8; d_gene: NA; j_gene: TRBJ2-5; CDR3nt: TGTGCCAGCAGCTTAGTGTTTGAGACCCAGTACTTC; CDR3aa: CASSLVFETQYF
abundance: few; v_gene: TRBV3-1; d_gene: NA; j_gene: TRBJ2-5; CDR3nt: TGTGCCAGCAGCCAAATCCGAGCGGAAGAGACCCAGTACTTC; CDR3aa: CASSQIRAEETQYF
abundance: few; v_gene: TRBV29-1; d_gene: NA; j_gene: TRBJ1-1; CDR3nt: TGCAGCGTTGAAGATCTTTGGACCCAAGCCGAAGCTTTCTTT; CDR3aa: CSVEDLWTQAEAFF
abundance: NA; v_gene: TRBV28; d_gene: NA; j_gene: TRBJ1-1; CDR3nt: TGTGCCAGCAGACCGGGACCTTGGAACACTGAAGCTTTCTTT; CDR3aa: CASRPGPWNTEAFF
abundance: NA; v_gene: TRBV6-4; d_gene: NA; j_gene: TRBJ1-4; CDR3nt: TGTGCCAGCAGTGAGAAGTCGGGTGAAAAACTGTTTTTT; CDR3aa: CASSEKSGEKLFF
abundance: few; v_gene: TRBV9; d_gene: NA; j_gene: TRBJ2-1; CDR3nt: TGTGCCAGCAGCGTATGGGGACGAAGTACGAATGAGCAGTTCTTC; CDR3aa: CASSVWGRSTNEQFF
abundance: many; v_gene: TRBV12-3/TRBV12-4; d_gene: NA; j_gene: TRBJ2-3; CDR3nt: TGTGCCAGCAGTTCCGAGCAATCGGGGCAGTATTTT; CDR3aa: CASSSEQSGQYF
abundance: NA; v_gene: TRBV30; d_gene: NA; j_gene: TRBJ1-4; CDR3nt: TGTGCCTGCCTCACTGATTCAACTAATGAAAAACTGTTTTTT; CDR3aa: CACLTDSTNEKLFF
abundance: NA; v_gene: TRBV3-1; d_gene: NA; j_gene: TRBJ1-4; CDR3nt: TGTGCCAGCAGCCAAGTTGGTGCGGGAGGTTGGCTGTTTTTT; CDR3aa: CASSQVGAGGWLFF
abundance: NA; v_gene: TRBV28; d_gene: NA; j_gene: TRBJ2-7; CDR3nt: TGTGCCAGCAGTTTACACCCTAGTGAGCAGTACTTC; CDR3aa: CASSLHPSEQYF
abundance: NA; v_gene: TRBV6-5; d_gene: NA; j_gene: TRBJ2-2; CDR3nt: TGTGCCAGCAGTTACTCTGGGGGGAGAACCGGGGAGCTGTTTTTT; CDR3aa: CASSYSGGRTGELFF
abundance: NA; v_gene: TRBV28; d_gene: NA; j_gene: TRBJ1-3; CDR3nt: TGTGCCAGCAGTTTGGGAGGCAGCTCCGAACACACCATATATTTT; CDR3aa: CASSLGGSSEHTIYF
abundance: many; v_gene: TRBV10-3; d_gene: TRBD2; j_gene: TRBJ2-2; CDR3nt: TGTGCCACCTCCCGGACTAGCGGGGGGGTAATGGACACCGGGGAGCTGTTTTTT; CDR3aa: CATSRTSGGVMDTGELFF
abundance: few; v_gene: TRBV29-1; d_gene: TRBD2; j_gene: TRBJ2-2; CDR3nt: TGCAGCGCCGTAGCGGGAGACGACACCGGGGAGCTGTTTTTT; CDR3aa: CSAVAGDDTGELFF